This T cell receptor (beta chain) was sequenced in a study of preoperative IRX-2 immunotherapy in early breast cancer (dated by TCRdb to between 2018 and 2021). Libraries came from the immunoSEQ multiplex PCR assay. TCRdb carries this immuneACCESS record with in-frame sequences only. Its versions omit some clonotypes, under half of them owing to an unresolved V gene in the studies checked, with the rest unexplained. This sample holds 60,000 or so clones; roughly 94% were observed only once. The top ten constitute 1.5% to 2% of the sample. In the paper's terms, the treatment or condition label means: preoperative locoregional IRX-2 cytokine immunotherapy. The samples were obtained from a phase Ib study that tested preoperative, locoregional IRX-2 cytokine immunotherapy designed to prime immune responses. The donors were early-stage breast cancer patients who were given IRX-2 prior to surgery. A note on this clone: Its antigen has not been determined. No qualities accompany the bases; no much larger clone lies one base away.

This material was collected from a patient treated with IRX-2 immunotherapy. This TCR was sampled from a human donor with breast cancer.

CDR3 reads: CASSPPPPTVAKNIQYF. The DNA is TGTGCCAGCAGCCCCCCACCCCCGACAGTAGCCAAAAACATTCAGTACTTC. The chain joins TRBV28 to TRBJ2-4, and TRBD1 may be the D gene, going by 5 matching bases. V lost 6 bases and J lost 0 bases; the stretch between them is 18 bases long. Measured from the cysteine to the phenylalanine, the CDR3 is 17 residues long. Of all the DNA, just the CDR3 is kept, 51 bases in frame from base 1. Taken from the germline V gene, the CDR1 and CDR2 loops are MDHEN and SYDVKM.